This T cell receptor (beta chain) was retrieved from a study of memory CD4+ T cells and cytomegalovirus serostatus. Overall study: Healthy Belgian adult donors included fewer than 10 CMV-positive and some 24 CMV-negative people. Study-level points and caveats: Of under 200 reported CMV TCRbeta sequences, around 62 were found in memory CD4+ repertoires.

Comment on this clone: Its antigen remains unidentified.

Trimming at V came to 4 bases and at J to 3 bases, leaving 5 bases not matched to a gene. This CDR3 comprises 14 residues. CDR1 is SGHRS, CDR2 YFSETQ, per germline. How the authors handled the data: Out-of-frame sequences were removed, leaving 2 million to 2.5 million distinct TCRbeta sequences. Libraries were prepared by immunoSEQ multiplex PCR; TCRdb keeps only in-frame clonotypes and omits some of them. That table furnishes V, J and clone size, whereas the DNA furnished D and trimming. The table shows tens of thousands of clones, with about 74% occurring only once. The sort gate was single viable CD3+CD4+CD8-CD45RO+ cells for memory CD4+ T cells. Serostatus was set by detecting CMV pp150, pp28, p38, p52 IgG.

Sequences were obtained from memory CD4+ T cells from blood. The V gene is TRBV5-1, the J gene TRBJ2-7, with TRBD1 matching over 9 bases. The TCR sequence derives from an adult in good health and CMV-seronegative. As DNA, the CDR3 is TGCGCCAGCAGCGGGGGACAGGGAGTCTACGAGCAGTACTTC. Its protein is CASSGGQGVYEQYF. The full variable domain, rest sourced from reference TRBV5-1 and TRBJ2-7, is KAGVTQTPRYLIKTRGQQVTLSCSPISGHRSVSWYQQTPGQGLQFLFEYFSETQRNKGNFPGRFSGRQFSNSRSEMNVSTLELGDSALYLCASSGGQGVYEQYFGPGTRLTVT.